A selection of T cell receptor beta chains follows, all from one sample in a study of blood T cell repertoires in COVID-19. Produced via immunoSEQ multiplex PCR; TCRdb's table is partial and in-frame only. The top ten hold 8% to 10% of the sample, which has under 350,000 clones, 80% to 90% seen once. Sequenced: peripheral blood. The receptors were gathered from a woman aged 50 to 60 who had recovered from COVID-19. The CDR3 runs from the conserved cysteine through the conserved F or W. D genes are given only for firm matches. Clone size, where shown, is once, few, many, or a class for clones that have expanded.

abundance	d_gene	len	v_gene	j_gene	CDR3aa	CDR3nt
.	.	11	TRBV7-3	TRBJ2-2	CASSQGGELFF	TGTGCCAGCAGCCAGGGCGGGGAGCTGTTTTTT
.	TRBD1	14	TRBV4-2	TRBJ2-7	CASSQTGTDYEQYF	TGTGCCAGCAGCCAAACCGGGACAGACTACGAGCAGTACTTC
.	.	12	TRBV28	TRBJ2-7	CASSRARYEQYF	TGTGCCAGCAGTCGCGCGCGGTACGAGCAGTACTTC
.	.	13	TRBV5-5	TRBJ1-1	CASSFLGAREAFF	TGTGCCAGCAGCTTTCTGGGGGCCAGGGAAGCTTTCTTT
.	TRBD2	16	TRBV7-6	TRBJ2-1	CASSSKTSGSFNEQFF	TGTGCCAGCAGCTCGAAGACTAGCGGGAGTTTCAATGAGCAGTTCTTC
.	TRBD1	15	TRBV6-1	TRBJ2-7	CASSEAGTGVYEQYF	TGTGCCAGCAGTGAAGCCGGGACAGGGGTCTACGAGCAGTACTTC
.	TRBD2	14	TRBV11-2	TRBJ2-7	CASSPGLAPREQYF	TGTGCCAGCAGCCCGGGACTAGCCCCTCGGGAGCAGTACTTC
.	TRBD2	15	TRBV6-5	TRBJ2-7	CASYLAGGRAREQYF	TGTGCCAGCTACTTAGCGGGGGGGAGAGCTCGGGAGCAGTACTTC
.	.	13	TRBV10-3	TRBJ1-4	CATAGQGYEKLFF	TGTGCCACCGCCGGGCAGGGATATGAAAAACTGTTTTTT
.	.	13	TRBV6-6	TRBJ2-2	CASSRTGTGELFF	TGTGCCAGCAGCAGAACAGGCACCGGGGAGCTGTTTTTT
once	TRBD2	16	TRBV27	TRBJ2-1	CASSSARGKNYNEQFF	TGTGCCAGCAGTTCCGCGCGGGGGAAGAACTACAATGAGCAGTTCTTC
.	TRBD2	19	TRBV7-3	TRBJ2-2	CASSLRGGLAGTNTGELFF	TGTGCCAGCAGCTTAAGAGGGGGACTAGCGGGGACGAACACCGGGGAGCTGTTTTTT
.	TRBD1	18	TRBV19	TRBJ1-1	CASRKRNAGTEQNTEAFF	TGTGCCAGTAGGAAAAGAAACGCCGGGACAGAACAGAACACTGAAGCTTTCTTT
once	.	13	TRBV19	TRBJ1-2	CASSIGAPAPYTF	TGTGCCAGTAGTATAGGGGCCCCGGCACCCTACACCTTC
.	.	15	TRBV5-4	TRBJ1-1	CASSRQVDMNTEAFF	TGTGCCAGCAGCCGACAGGTGGATATGAACACTGAAGCTTTCTTT
.	.	13	TRBV2	TRBJ2-7	CASSGGEPYEQYF	TGTGCCAGCAGTGGGGGAGAACCCTACGAGCAGTACTTC
many	TRBD1	13	TRBV6-2/TRBV6-3	TRBJ2-2	CASSYGTDRELFF	TGTGCCAGCAGTTACGGGACAGACAGGGAGCTGTTTTTT
.	.	13	TRBV12-3/TRBV12-4	TRBJ1-1	CASSLGQGAEAFF	TGTGCCAGCAGTTTGGGGCAAGGGGCTGAAGCTTTCTTT
.	TRBD1	14	TRBV5-1	TRBJ1-5	CASSAGDSNQPQHF	TGCGCCAGCAGCGCCGGGGACAGTAATCAGCCCCAGCATTTT
.	.	14	TRBV19	TRBJ2-7	CASSIRSVSYEQYF	TGTGCCAGTAGTATCAGGTCAGTCTCCTACGAGCAGTACTTC
.	TRBD1	14	TRBV5-1	TRBJ2-7	CASSGGQGLYEQYF	TGCGCCAGCAGCGGAGGACAGGGGCTCTACGAGCAGTACTTC
.	TRBD2	16	TRBV7-2	TRBJ2-5	CASSLTSGGAHETQYF	TGTGCCAGCAGCCTTACTAGCGGGGGGGCCCATGAGACCCAGTACTTC
.	.	13	TRBV6-5	TRBJ2-5	CASKQVLRETQYF	TGTGCCAGCAAACAGGTCCTACGGGAGACCCAGTACTTC
.	TRBD1	14	TRBV6-5	TRBJ1-2	CASSPGGSNYGYTF	TGTGCCAGCAGTCCAGGGGGCTCTAACTATGGCTACACCTTC
.	.	15	TRBV5-5	TRBJ2-5	CASSLLRSAQETQYF	TGTGCCAGCAGCTTGCTGCGGAGCGCCCAAGAGACCCAGTACTTC
.	TRBD1	12	TRBV28	TRBJ1-2	CASSQGAIGYTF	TGTGCCAGCAGCCAGGGGGCGATTGGCTACACCTTC
many	TRBD1	15	TRBV6-5	TRBJ2-6	CASSLQGLGANVLTF	TGTGCCAGCAGTTTACAGGGGCTCGGGGCCAACGTCCTGACTTTC
.	.	15	TRBV18	TRBJ2-1	CASSPSGGVVNEQFF	TGTGCCAGCTCACCGAGTGGCGGGGTCGTTAATGAGCAGTTCTTC
.	TRBD1	16	TRBV5-4	TRBJ1-2	CASSFLGGAFNYGYTF	TGTGCCAGCAGCTTTCTAGGGGGCGCGTTCAACTATGGCTACACCTTC
.	.	14	TRBV7-2	TRBJ2-1	CASSLVPGSDEQFF	TGTGCCAGCAGCTTAGTCCCGGGATCGGATGAGCAGTTCTTC
.	.	17	TRBV2	TRBJ1-2	CASSEYFSAGPGSGYTF	TGTGCCAGCAGTGAATATTTTTCCGCAGGGCCGGGCTCAGGCTACACCTTC
few	.	16	TRBV5-4	TRBJ2-1	CASSPEGGGRNNEQFF	TGTGCCAGCAGCCCGGAGGGGGGGGGCCGCAACAATGAGCAGTTCTTC
.	.	15	TRBV29-1	TRBJ1-5	CSVEFGAGVGQPQHF	TGCAGCGTTGAATTTGGGGCAGGGGTAGGTCAGCCCCAGCATTTT
once	.	14	TRBV28	TRBJ1-2	CASSLANRNYGYTF	TGTGCCAGCAGTTTGGCAAACAGAAACTATGGCTACACCTTC
.	TRBD2	17	TRBV5-1	TRBJ2-1	CASSSTSGGRNYNEQFF	TGCGCCAGCAGCTCGACTAGCGGGGGCCGGAATTACAATGAGCAGTTCTTC
.	.	12	TRBV28	TRBJ2-7	CASRPGTYEQYF	TGTGCCAGCAGGCCAGGGACCTACGAGCAGTACTTC
few	.	14	TRBV6-2/TRBV6-3	TRBJ2-7	CASSSWTDSYEQYF	TGTGCCAGCAGTTCCTGGACAGACTCCTACGAGCAGTACTTC
.	TRBD1	13	TRBV29-1	TRBJ2-5	CSAGQGAWETQYF	TGCAGCGCCGGACAGGGGGCGTGGGAGACCCAGTACTTC
once	.	12	TRBV27	TRBJ2-1	CASSLLGGEQFF	TGTGCCAGCAGTTTACTAGGGGGAGAGCAGTTCTTC
.	TRBD2	14	TRBV12-5	TRBJ2-1	CASGFSLALNEQFF	TGTGCTAGTGGTTTCTCACTAGCGCTCAATGAGCAGTTCTTC
once	TRBD2	14	TRBV29-1	TRBJ2-3	CSAQSERERHTQYF	TGCAGCGCCCAGTCCGAGCGGGAGAGGCATACGCAGTATTTT
.	.	16	TRBV5-1	TRBJ2-1	CASGGAGGSSYNEQFF	TGCGCCAGCGGAGGGGCTGGGGGTAGCTCCTACAATGAGCAGTTCTTC
.	TRBD1	15	TRBV7-9	TRBJ2-7	CASSPGQAPSYEQYF	TGTGCCAGCAGCCCCGGACAGGCCCCCTCCTACGAGCAGTACTTC
.	TRBD1	15	TRBV10-3	TRBJ2-5	CAISGSQGAGETQYF	TGTGCCATCAGTGGTAGTCAGGGGGCCGGGGAGACCCAGTACTTC
.	.	15	TRBV7-2	TRBJ1-3	CASSLVLSSGNTIYF	TGTGCCAGCAGCTTAGTTCTGAGTTCTGGAAACACCATATATTTT
.	.	13	TRBV12-3/TRBV12-4	TRBJ1-5	CASSLREIQPQHF	TGTGCCAGCAGTCTCAGGGAAATCCAGCCCCAGCATTTT
.	.	16	TRBV6-2/TRBV6-3	TRBJ1-2	CASSPDLGHISYGYTF	TGTGCCAGCAGTCCGGACCTGGGACACATTAGCTATGGCTACACCTTC